Presented here are 18 T cell receptor beta chains from one specimen sequenced in a study of blood T cell repertoires in COVID-19. The data were produced by immunoSEQ multiplex PCR, yet TCRdb's version contains in-frame clones alone and is incomplete. In the table there are 90,000 to 110,000 clones, around 81% of which are singletons. Sequencing input: peripheral blood. These receptors came from a human donor in a cohort sampled during active or convalescent COVID-19.

The genes are TRBV5-1 and TRBJ2-3; D possibly corresponds to TRBD1 (6 bases). Deletions cut 4 bases from V and 2 bases from J, with 8 bases between. This CDR3 is 13 amino acids long. Germline V gives CDR1 SGHRS, CDR2 YFSETQ. CDR3 sequence reads: CASSPGDTDTQYF. The CDR3 DNA sequence: TGCGCCAGCAGCCCAGGGGACACAGATACGCAGTATTTT.

This chain links TRBV6-5 with TRBJ1-6, with 9 nucleotides matching TRBD1. J gave up 10 bases and V 2 bases, and 3 bases lay outside the gene matches. Germline lookup yields CDR1 MNHEY and CDR2 SVGAGI. The CDR3 covers 14 residues. The CDR3 DNA reads TGTGCCAGCAGTTACCGGGACAGGGTATCACCCCTCCACTTT. This sequence encodes CASSYRDRVSPLHF.

The chain employs TRBV19 and TRBJ1-5; D unresolved. The germline CDR1 and CDR2 sequences are LNHDA and SQIVND (reference sequence). The CDR3 sequence is 14 residues long. V was pared by 5 bases and J by 4 bases, with 12 bases between. The CDR3 protein is CASSAYSGNQPQHF. CDR3 sequence (DNA): TGTGCCAGTAGTGCATACAGTGGAAATCAGCCCCAGCATTTT.

This clone appeared many times. This sequence joins TRBV11-2 and TRBJ2-7, with 7 bases that match TRBD1. The germline gives CDR1 SGHAT, CDR2 FQNNGV. There are 15 residues in the CDR3. Germline trimming cut 5 bases from V and 3 bases from J; bases unmatched to any gene: 10. The chain's CDR3 is CASSVIRGRIYEQYF. The CDR3 nucleotides are TGTGCCAGCAGCGTTATAAGGGGGCGAATCTACGAGCAGTACTTC.

J is TRBJ2-7 and V is TRBV6-5; D gene unclear. This CDR3 is built from 11 residues. Per the germline V gene, CDR1 is MNHEY and CDR2 is SVGAGI. Trimming removed 7 bases at V and 4 bases at J, with 8 bases between. CDR3 sequence reads: CASNSLYEQYF. The DNA for the CDR3 is TGTGCCAGCAATTCCCTTTACGAGCAGTACTTC.

This chain joins TRBV7-9 and TRBJ1-5, with 7 positions matching TRBD1. V lost 7 bases to trimming and J lost 4 bases; unmatched junction nucleotides: 7. Looked up from germline, CDR1 is SEHNR and CDR2 is FQNEAQ (reference sequence). The CDR3 has 14 amino acids. DNA of the CDR3: TGTGCCAGCACCCTCGGACAGGCAAATCAGCCCCAGCATTTT. It encodes CASTLGQANQPQHF.

This clone was seen only once. The chain is built from TRBV28 and TRBJ2-6; the D gene is possibly TRBD1 (5 bases). CDR1 is MDHEN, CDR2 SYDVKM, per germline. This CDR3 region has 16 residues. V was shortened by 5 bases and J by 4 bases, with 15 bases between the two germline ends. In nucleotides, the CDR3 is TGTGCCAGCAGTGGCCGATGGGGCGCCGGGGCCAACGTCCTGACTTTC. Translation gives CASSGRWGAGANVLTF.

The chain combines TRBV11-2 with TRBJ2-1; 9 bases are shared with TRBD2. Germline-derived CDR1 and CDR2 are SGHAT and FQNNGV. The CDR3 totals 17 residues. V lost 5 bases to trimming and J lost 4 bases; unmatched junction nucleotides: 12. DNA for the CDR3: TGTGCCAGCAGCCAGAGGTGGGGGACTAGCAGATACAATGAGCAGTTCTTC. Encoded protein: CASSQRWGTSRYNEQFF.

This chain joins TRBV18 and TRBJ2-3; 11 nucleotides match TRBD2. After removal of 2 bases from V and 3 bases from J, the junction contained 7 bases not matched to a gene. CDR1 is KGHSH and CDR2 is LQKENI in the germline V gene. The CDR3 is made up of 17 amino acids. CDR3 nucleotide sequence: TGTGCCAGCTCACCATCGGGACTAGCGGCCCTTACAGATACGCAGTATTTT. Translation gives CASSPSGLAALTDTQYF. Full variable domain (outside the CDR3, taken from reference TRBV18 and TRBJ2-3): NAGVMQNPRHLVRRRGQEARLRCSPMKGHSHVYWYRQLPEEGLKFMVYLQKENIIDESGMPKERFSAEFPKEGPSILRIQQVVRGDSAAYFCASSPSGLAALTDTQYFGPGTRLTVL.

V is TRBV28 and J is TRBJ2-3; 8 bases agree with TRBD1. This CDR3 spans 14 amino acids. CDR1 and CDR2 from the germline V gene are MDHEN and SYDVKM. The V and J ends lost 10 bases and 2 bases, in that order; junction bases with no gene match: 8. CDR3 DNA sequence: TGTGCCACCAGAACAGGGGGTGACACAGATACGCAGTATTTT. Translating it yields CATRTGGDTDTQYF.

This rearrangement joins TRBV28 to TRBJ1-6, with a possible D match to TRBD1 (5 bases). The CDR3 spans 15 residues. The V gene's germline CDR1 is MDHEN and CDR2 SYDVKM. V was cut by 3 bases and J by 3 bases, with 9 bases left in between. CDR3 residues: CASSFWGLYNSPLHF. As DNA, the CDR3 is TGTGCCAGCAGTTTTTGGGGCCTCTATAATTCACCCCTCCACTTT.

V is TRBV7-9 and J is TRBJ2-3, with 7 bases matching TRBD2. The CDR3 sequence is 15 residues long. Germline CDR1 and CDR2: SEHNR and FQNEAQ (reference sequence). V shed 6 bases, J shed 1 base, and the junction held 7 bases outside the gene matches. CDR3 nucleotides: TGTGCCAGCAGTGTAGCGGGCGGAGGCACAGATACGCAGTATTTT. Translated, it gives CASSVAGGGTDTQYF.

This clone has only one observation. CDR3 protein: CASSPGTSDGTDTQYF. CDR3 nucleotides: TGTGCCAGCAGTCCCGGGACTAGCGACGGCACAGATACGCAGTATTTT. The V and J genes are TRBV6-2 or TRBV6-3 and TRBJ2-3; TRBD2 matches at 10 bases. This CDR3 has 16 amino acids. Germline V lookup: CDR1 MNHEY, CDR2 SVGEGT. Unmatched junction bases numbered 6, after V lost 5 bases and J lost 1 base.

This chain links TRBV27 with TRBJ2-5; TRBD2 aligns across 11 bases. The trim removed 6 bases at V and 2 bases at J, leaving 8 bases unmatched. Germline V gives CDR1 MNHEY, CDR2 SMNVEV (reference sequence). This CDR3 comprises 16 residues. CDR3 coding DNA: TGTGCCAGCAGCCCTCTAGCGGGGGGTCAACAAGAGACCCAGTACTTC. It yields the protein CASSPLAGGQQETQYF.

The rearrangement joins TRBV5-1 to TRBJ2-1; 9 nucleotides agree with TRBD1. CDR3 length equals 13 residues. J was trimmed by 9 bases and V by 5 bases; bases with no gene match: 6. Looked up from germline, CDR1 is SGHRS and CDR2 is YFSETQ. CDR3: CASSRTGESEQFF. The CDR3 region has the DNA TGCGCCAGCAGTCGGACAGGGGAAAGTGAGCAGTTCTTC.

This clone was counted only a few times. J is TRBJ2-3 and V is TRBV28; 7 nucleotides match TRBD2. Germline values: CDR1 MDHEN, CDR2 SYDVKM. J was trimmed by 1 base and V by 1 base; bases with no gene match: 5. CDR3 length: 16 residues. For the CDR3, the DNA is TGTGCCAGCAGTTTATTGAGCGGGGTAGGCACAGATACGCAGTATTTT. Translated: CASSLLSGVGTDTQYF.

This clone has a single count. The chain carries TRBV7-2 and TRBJ1-6; perhaps TRBD1 as D (5 bases). The CDR3 is 16 residues long. From germline, CDR1 is SGHTA and CDR2 FQGNSA. The germline V and J ends were trimmed by 4 bases and 8 bases, with 18 bases remaining between them. CDR3 sequence reads: CASSWALGGVDSPLHF. The CDR3, as DNA: TGTGCCAGCAGCTGGGCGCTGGGAGGGGTGGATTCACCCCTCCACTTT. Full variable domain (rest looked up from reference TRBV7-2 and TRBJ1-6): GAGVSQSPSNKVTEKGKDVELRCDPISGHTALYWYRQSLGQGLEFLIYFQGNSAPDKSGLPSDRFSAERTGGSVSTLTIQRTQQEDSAVYLCASSWALGGVDSPLHFGNGTRLTVT.

In this sample, this clone turned up once. This chain joins TRBV28 and TRBJ1-1; D remains ambiguous. CDR1 MDHEN and CDR2 SYDVKM come from the germline V gene. This CDR3 has 13 amino acids. The V end lost 1 base, the J end lost 6 bases, and 9 bases lay between the germline ends. CDR3 nucleotide sequence: TGTGCCAGCAGTTTATCCCGATTAGCTGAAGCTTTCTTT. Its protein is CASSLSRLAEAFF.